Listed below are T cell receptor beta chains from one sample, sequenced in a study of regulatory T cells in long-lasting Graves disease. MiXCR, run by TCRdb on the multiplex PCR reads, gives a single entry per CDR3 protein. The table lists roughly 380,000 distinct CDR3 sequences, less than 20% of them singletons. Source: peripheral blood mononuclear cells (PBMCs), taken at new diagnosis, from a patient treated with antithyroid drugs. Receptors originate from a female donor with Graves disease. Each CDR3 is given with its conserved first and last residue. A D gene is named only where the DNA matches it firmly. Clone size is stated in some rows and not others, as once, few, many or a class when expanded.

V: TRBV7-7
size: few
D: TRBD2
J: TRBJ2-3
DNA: TGTGCTAGCAGCGCGACTAGCAGGACGGGCACAGATACGCAGTATTTT
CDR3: CASSATSRTGTDTQYF

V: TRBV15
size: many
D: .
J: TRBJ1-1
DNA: TGTGCCACCAGCAGAGATTTCGGGGGGTTGGACACTGAAGCTTTCTTT
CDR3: CATSRDFGGLDTEAFF

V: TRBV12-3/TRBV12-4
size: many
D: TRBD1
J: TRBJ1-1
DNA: TGTGCCAGCAGTTCAACAGGGGGGGGCACTGAAGCTTTCTTT
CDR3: CASSSTGGGTEAFF

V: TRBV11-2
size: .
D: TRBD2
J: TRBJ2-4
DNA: TGTGCCAGCAGCCCAGGGACTAGCTTTGCCAAAAACATTCAGTACTTC
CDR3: CASSPGTSFAKNIQYF

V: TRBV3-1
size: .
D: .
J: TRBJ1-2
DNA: TGTGCCAGCAGCCAAGATCAGCCCGCAGGTGGGGATGGCTACACCTTC
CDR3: CASSQDQPAGGDGYTF

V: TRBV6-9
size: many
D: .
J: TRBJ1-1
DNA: TGTGCCAGCAGCTATTTGGGGAACACTGAAGCTTTCTTT
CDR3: CASSYLGNTEAFF

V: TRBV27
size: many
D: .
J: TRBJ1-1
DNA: TGTGCCAGCAGTTTATTTCGGGGGTTGAACACTGAAGCTTTCTTT
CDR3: CASSLFRGLNTEAFF

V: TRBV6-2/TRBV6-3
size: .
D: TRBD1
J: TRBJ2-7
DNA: TGTGCCAGCAGTCGCCTCGGGACAGCTGACTACGAGCAGTACTTC
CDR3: CASSRLGTADYEQYF

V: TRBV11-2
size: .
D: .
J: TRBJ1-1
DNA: TGTGCCAGCAGTGGCCCCCGATCGTTGGCTGAAGCTTTCTTT
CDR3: CASSGPRSLAEAFF

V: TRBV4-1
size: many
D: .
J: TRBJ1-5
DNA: TGCGCCAGCAGCCAAGACCTGGTACGAGATAGCAATCAGCCCCAGCATTTT
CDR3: CASSQDLVRDSNQPQHF

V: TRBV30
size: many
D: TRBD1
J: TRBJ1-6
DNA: TGTGCCTGGAGCAGACAGGGAAGGTTCTCACCCCTCCACTTT
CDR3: CAWSRQGRFSPLHF

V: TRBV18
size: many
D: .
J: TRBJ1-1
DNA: TGTGCCAGCTCACCAACGGGGGGACCGAACACTGAAGCTTTCTTT
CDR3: CASSPTGGPNTEAFF

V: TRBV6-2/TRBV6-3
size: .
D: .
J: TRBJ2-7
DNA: TGTGCCAGCAGTAAGATACACGAGCAGTACTTC
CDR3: CASSKIHEQYF

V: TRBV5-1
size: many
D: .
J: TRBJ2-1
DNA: TGTGCCAGCAGCTTGGGGTTGAGCTCCTACAATGAGCAGTTCTTC
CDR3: CASSLGLSSYNEQFF

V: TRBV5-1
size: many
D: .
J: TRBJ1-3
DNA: TGCGCCAGCAGCTCCACGACGCTGGAAGGAAACACCATATATTTT
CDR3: CASSSTTLEGNTIYF

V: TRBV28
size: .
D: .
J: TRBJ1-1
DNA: TGTGCCAGCAGCGCCGCCGGGGCAAGAAACACTGAAGCTTTCTTT
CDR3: CASSAAGARNTEAFF

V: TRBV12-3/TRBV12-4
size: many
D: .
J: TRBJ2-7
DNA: TGTGCCAGCAGTCCCCAAACGTCTCTCGAGCAGTACTTC
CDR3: CASSPQTSLEQYF